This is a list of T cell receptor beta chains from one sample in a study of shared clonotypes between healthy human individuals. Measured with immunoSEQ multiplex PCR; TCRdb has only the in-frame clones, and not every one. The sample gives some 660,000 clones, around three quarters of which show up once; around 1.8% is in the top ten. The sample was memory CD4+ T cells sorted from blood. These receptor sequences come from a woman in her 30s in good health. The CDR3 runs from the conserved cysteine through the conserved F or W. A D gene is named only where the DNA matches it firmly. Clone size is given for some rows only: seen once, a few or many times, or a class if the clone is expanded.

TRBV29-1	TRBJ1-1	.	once	TGCAGCGTGGCCAGCCAGATGAACACTGAAGCTTTCTTT	CSVASQMNTEAFF
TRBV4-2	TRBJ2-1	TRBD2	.	TGTGCCAGCAGCCAAGGATCGGCTAGCGGGAGTTCAAATGAGCAGTTCTTC	CASSQGSASGSSNEQFF
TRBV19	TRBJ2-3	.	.	TGTGCCAGTAGTCCTGGCGGTCTTGGGATAGATACGCAGTATTTT	CASSPGGLGIDTQYF
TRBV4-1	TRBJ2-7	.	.	TGCGCCAGCAGCCAACCGACAGAGTCCTACGAGCAGTACTTC	CASSQPTESYEQYF
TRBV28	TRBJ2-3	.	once	TGTGCCAGCACCTTCCGTTTGACGGGGACGCAGTATTTT	CASTFRLTGTQYF
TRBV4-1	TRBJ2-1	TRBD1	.	TGCGCCAGCAGCCAAAACAGGGGCAGTACGTACGATGAGCAGTTCTTC	CASSQNRGSTYDEQFF
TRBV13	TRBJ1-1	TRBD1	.	TGTGCCAGCAGCTTGGACGGGACAGGACTCAACACTGAAGCTTTCTTT	CASSLDGTGLNTEAFF
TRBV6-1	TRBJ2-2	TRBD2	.	TGTGCCAGTAGGGGACCGGGGGGCACCGGGGAGCTGTTTTTT	CASRGPGGTGELFF
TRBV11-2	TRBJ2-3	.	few	TGTGCCAGCAGTTTGGATAGATCAGATACGCAGTATTTT	CASSLDRSDTQYF
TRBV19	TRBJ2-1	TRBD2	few	TGTGCCAGTAGTATCACCCCTAGCGGGACCTTGAATGAGCAGTTCTTC	CASSITPSGTLNEQFF
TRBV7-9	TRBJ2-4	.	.	TGTGCCAGCAGCTTCTACGGTGGGGCCAAAAACATTCAGTACTTC	CASSFYGGAKNIQYF
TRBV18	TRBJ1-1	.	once	TGTGCCAGCTCACTACAAAGGAACACTGAAGCTTTCTTT	CASSLQRNTEAFF
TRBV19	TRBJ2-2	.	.	TGTGCCAGTAGTATAGATCGGAACACCGGGGAGCTGTTTTTT	CASSIDRNTGELFF
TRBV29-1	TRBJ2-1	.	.	TGCAGCGTAGTGACAGTAGGCCTCTATGAGCAGTTCTTC	CSVVTVGLYEQFF
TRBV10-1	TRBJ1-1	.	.	TGCGCCAGCAGTGGGGGCCCGTCGGGTCTCACTGAAGCTTTCTTT	CASSGGPSGLTEAFF
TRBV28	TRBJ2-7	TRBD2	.	TGTGCCAGCAGGCGGGAGGGCCCTTCCTACGAGCAGTACTTC	CASRREGPSYEQYF
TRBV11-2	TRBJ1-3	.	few	TGTGCCAGCAGCGCCATGGCGGGTCAGATTGGAAACACCATATATTTT	CASSAMAGQIGNTIYF
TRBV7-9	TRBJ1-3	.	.	TGTGCCTCGAGAGGGCGAAGTATACTCTCTGGAAACACCATATATTTT	CASRGRSILSGNTIYF
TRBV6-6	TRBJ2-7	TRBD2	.	TGTGCCAGCAGTTACGAGGCTAGCGGTACCTACGAGCAGTACTTC	CASSYEASGTYEQYF
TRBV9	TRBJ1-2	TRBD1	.	TGTGCCAGCAGCGACAGGGGTCGGGGCTACACCTTC	CASSDRGRGYTF
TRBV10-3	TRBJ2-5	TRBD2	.	TGTGCCTCCTTAGCGGGAGTGGGTCAAGAGACCCAGTACTTC	CASLAGVGQETQYF
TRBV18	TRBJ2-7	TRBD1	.	TGTGCCAGCTCACCACCGCCAGGGGGCACCGAGCAGTACTTC	CASSPPPGGTEQYF
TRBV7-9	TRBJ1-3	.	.	TGTGCCAGCAGCTTAGACAGTCGAGATGGAAACACCATATATTTT	CASSLDSRDGNTIYF
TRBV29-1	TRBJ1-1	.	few	TGCAGCGTTGTGTGGGAAGCTGAAGCTTTCTTT	CSVVWEAEAFF
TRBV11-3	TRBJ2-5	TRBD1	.	TGTGCCAGCAGCCTCAACAGGGGGCAAGAGACCCAGTACTTC	CASSLNRGQETQYF
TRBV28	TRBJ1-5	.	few	TGTGCCAGCAGTTTGGTTTACCAGCCCCAGCATTTT	CASSLVYQPQHF
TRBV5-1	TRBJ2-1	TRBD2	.	TGCGCCAGCAGCTTGGAGGGCGGGAGAATAAGGTCCTACAATGAGCAGTTCTTC	CASSLEGGRIRSYNEQFF
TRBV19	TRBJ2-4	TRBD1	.	TGTGCCAGTAAGGACGGGGGGACAGGGAGCCAAAACATTCAGTACTTC	CASKDGGTGSQNIQYF
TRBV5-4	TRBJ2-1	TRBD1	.	TGTGCCAGCAGCCCGAATACAGGGGGCTACAATGAGCAGTTCTTC	CASSPNTGGYNEQFF
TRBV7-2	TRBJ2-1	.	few	TGTGCCAGCAGCTTCTCCCGGGACGCTTTAAATGAGCAGTTCTTC	CASSFSRDALNEQFF
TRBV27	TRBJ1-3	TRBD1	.	TGTGCCAGCAGTTTAACTTACAGGGGGCGAGGAAACACCATATATTTT	CASSLTYRGRGNTIYF
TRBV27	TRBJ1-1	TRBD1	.	TGTGCCAGCCTGGACAGGATCAGCACTGAAGCTTTCTTT	CASLDRISTEAFF
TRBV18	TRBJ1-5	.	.	TGTGCCAGCTCACCAGGACAGAGCAATCAGCCCCAGCATTTT	CASSPGQSNQPQHF